This record concerns one T cell receptor (beta chain) sequence. The target antigen is unknown. The germline V gene has CDR1 LGHDT and CDR2 YNNKEL (reference sequence). Trimming shortened V by 4 bases and J by 1 base, and 7 bases separated the two germline ends. The CDR3 totals 13 residues. Here immunoSEQ multiplex PCR was the method, and the copy in TCRdb shows in-frame clones only, minus some. This table has about 20,000 clones, around 74% appearing once. Before the COVID-19 pandemic, during about 2011-2019, CD4+ T cells were taken from unexposed donors. The cells were cultured for 10 days before CD4+ T cells were isolated. Cells permitting, SARS-CoV-2 S/N and four cold-coronavirus spikes were tested on unexposed-donor CD4+ T cells. This sample stems from a study of CD4 T cells in relation to SARS-CoV-2 and coronaviruses.

The clonotype was recovered from a human donor in good health. The chain carries TRBV3-1 (or the pseudogene TRBV3-2) and TRBJ1-1; D is undetermined. Sample: CD4+ T cells from PBMCs, cultured in vitro. The CDR3 nucleotides read TGTGCCAGCAGCCCTCCAGGGAACACTGAAGCTTTCTTT. This sequence encodes CASSPPGNTEAFF.